Below, 19 T cell receptor beta chains from the same sample are listed, as sequenced in a study of OX40 agonist ivuxolimab in advanced cancers. Here immunoSEQ multiplex PCR was the method, and the copy in TCRdb shows in-frame clones only, minus some. The sample records some 59,000 clones, 80% to 95% being singletons. This sample comprised CD4+ or CD8+ T cells sorted from blood, obtained in a trial of the OX40 agonist ivuxolimab. The origin of the receptors is an adult with an advanced solid tumor such as melanoma, head and neck, liver or kidney cancer.

This chain links TRBV25-1 with TRBJ1-3; D perhaps matches TRBD1 (5 bases). V was clipped by 1 base and J by 2 bases, with 9 bases between them. Per germline, CDR1 MGHDK and CDR2 SYGVNS. There are 15 residues in the CDR3. The CDR3 protein is CASSEWEGPGNTIYF. CDR3 DNA: TGTGCCAGCAGTGAATGGGAGGGGCCTGGAAACACCATATATTTT.

The chain has TRBV28 and TRBJ2-7; 8 nucleotides align to TRBD1. Germline-derived CDR1 and CDR2 are MDHEN and SYDVKM. CDR3 size: 15 residues. The trim removed 5 bases at V and 3 bases at J, leaving 9 bases unmatched. The CDR3 reads CASSVPRQGSYEQYF. The DNA of the CDR3 is TGTGCCAGCAGTGTACCAAGACAGGGGAGCTACGAGCAGTACTTC.

V gene TRBV4-1 combines with J gene TRBJ2-7, with D maybe TRBD2 (6 bases). V lost 0 bases and J 4 bases, leaving 13 bases between the germline ends. The CDR3 totals 15 residues. Germline values: CDR1 MGHRA, CDR2 YSYEKL. The CDR3: CASSQDPGTFYEQYF. The CDR3 DNA follows: TGCGCCAGCAGCCAAGATCCCGGGACTTTTTACGAGCAGTACTTC.

This clone was detected a few times. The chain recombines TRBV28 with TRBJ2-7; D not resolved. The CDR3 extends over 11 amino acids. V lost 1 base to trimming and J lost 5 bases, with 3 bases between them. From germline, CDR1 is MDHEN and CDR2 SYDVKM. In nucleotides, the CDR3 is TGTGCCAGCAGTTTATCGAACGAGCAGTACTTC. Protein sequence: CASSLSNEQYF.

This clone has only one observation. The chain has TRBV13 and TRBJ2-7; either TRBD1 or TRBD2 may supply D (5 bases each). Germline V gene sequence: CDR1 PRHDT, CDR2 FYEKMQ (reference sequence). The CDR3 length is 14 residues. V lost 6 bases to trimming and J lost 3 bases, with 15 bases between them. The CDR3 here is CASSSGRNHYEQYF. The CDR3 DNA reads as TGTGCCAGCAGTTCGGGACGGAATCACTACGAGCAGTACTTC. The full variable domain, rest sourced from reference TRBV13 and TRBJ2-7, is AAGVIQSPRHLIKEKRETATLKCYPIPRHDTVYWYQQGPGQDPQFLISFYEKMQSDKGSIPDRFSAQQFSDYHSELNMSSLELGDSALYFCASSSGRNHYEQYFGPGTRLTVT.

The chain couples TRBV27 to TRBJ2-7; D is perhaps TRBD1 (5 bases). Germline CDR1 is MNHEY and CDR2 is SMNVEV (reference sequence). The V end was cut by 3 bases, the J end by 6 bases, with 15 bases between. The CDR3 extends over 14 amino acids. The CDR3 spells CASSFAGNVREQYF. The CDR3 DNA sequence: TGTGCCAGCAGTTTTGCAGGGAATGTCCGCGAGCAGTACTTC.

This chain uses TRBV29-1 with TRBJ2-2, with D possibly TRBD2 on 5 matching bases. CDR1 SQVTM and CDR2 ANQGSEA come from the germline V gene. The V end lost 6 bases, the J end lost 7 bases, and 18 bases lay between the germline ends. The CDR3 sequence is 14 residues long. As DNA, the CDR3 is TGCAGCGTCCGAGGGCCACTTTTCGGCGGGGAGCTGTTTTTT. This sequence encodes CSVRGPLFGGELFF.

The gene calls are TRBV5-4 and TRBJ2-1; D is possibly TRBD1 (6 bases). V lost 5 bases and J 10 bases, leaving 16 bases between the germline ends. CDR3 size: 13 residues. Germline V gene lookup returns CDR1 SGHNT and CDR2 YYREEE (reference sequence). The CDR3 DNA is TGTGCCAGCAGGGGGGCAGGGGTGGGCGAGCAGTTCTTC. It encodes CASRGAGVGEQFF.

This clone is a singleton in its sample. The rearrangement uses TRBV29-1 and TRBJ1-1; perhaps TRBD1 as D (6 bases). Trimming left V 3 bases short and J 6 bases short, with 23 bases between. CDR1 is SQVTM, CDR2 ANQGSEA, per germline. The CDR3 consists of 16 residues. The CDR3: CSVDGRPGHPGAEAFF. Here the CDR3 DNA reads TGCAGCGTTGATGGCCGTCCGGGACACCCGGGCGCTGAAGCTTTCTTT. The full variable domain, completed using reference TRBV29-1 and TRBJ1-1, is SAVISQKPSRDICQRGTSLTIQCQVDSQVTMMFWYRQQPGQSLTLIATANQGSEATYESGFVIDKFPISRPNLTFSTLTVSNMSPEDSSIYLCSVDGRPGHPGAEAFFGQGTRLTVV.

This clone was detected once. The CDR3 protein is CASSAGPQGEAFF. In DNA form, the CDR3 reads TGTGCCAGCAGTGCCGGGCCCCAGGGTGAAGCTTTCTTT. The chain has TRBV6-1 and TRBJ1-1; weak D call: TRBD1 (5 bases). Germline V lookup: CDR1 MNHNS, CDR2 SASEGT. The CDR3 sequence is 13 residues long. Trimming left V 4 bases short and J 7 bases short, with 13 bases between.

V usage is TRBV13 and J usage is TRBJ2-5; 9 bases line up with TRBD2. From germline, CDR1 is PRHDT and CDR2 FYEKMQ (reference sequence). Germline trimming cut 0 bases from V and 4 bases from J; bases unmatched to any gene: 6. The CDR3 extends over 16 amino acids. The CDR3 region is CASSLGPAGGRETQYF. CDR3 bases: TGTGCCAGCAGCTTAGGCCCTGCGGGGGGGAGAGAGACCCAGTACTTC.

The rearrangement links TRBV7-9 to TRBJ1-2; TRBD1 agrees at 8 bases. CDR1 is SEHNR, CDR2 FQNEAQ, per germline (reference sequence). V shed 6 bases and J 3 bases; nucleotides not matched to a gene: 9. The CDR3 length is 15 residues. The CDR3 protein is CASRPVQGADYGYTF. CDR3 nucleotide sequence: TGTGCCAGCAGGCCGGTTCAGGGGGCGGACTATGGCTACACCTTC.

The count of this clone is one. The chain recombines TRBV10-3 with TRBJ1-1, with 9 bases aligning to TRBD1. V lost 11 bases to trimming and J lost 4 bases; unmatched junction nucleotides: 8. This CDR3 spans 13 amino acids. CDR1 and CDR2 (germline): ENHRY, SYGVKD. CDR3 sequence: CAVKTGGGTEAFF. Here the CDR3 DNA reads TGTGCCGTCAAGACAGGGGGAGGCACTGAAGCTTTCTTT.

DNA for the CDR3: TGTGCCAGCAGTTTCGCTTCGGGACAGGACGCTTTCTTT. Residues: CASSFASGQDAFF. The rearrangement links TRBV28 to TRBJ1-1, with TRBD1 matching over 8 bases. This CDR3 is 13 amino acids long. V lost 3 bases and J lost 11; bases outside the gene matches: 8. Germline values: CDR1 MDHEN, CDR2 SYDVKM.

The V and J genes are TRBV28 and TRBJ1-2; D ambiguous. Germline CDR1 reads MDHEN; CDR2 reads SYDVKM. The CDR3 contains 13 residues. Trimming left V 1 base short and J 4 bases short, with 7 bases between. The CDR3 sequence: CASSLFISYGYTF. The CDR3 region has the DNA TGTGCCAGCAGTTTATTTATCTCCTATGGCTACACCTTC.

The V gene is TRBV29-1, the J gene TRBJ1-3, with D possibly TRBD1 on 6 matching bases. V lost 7 bases, J lost 7 bases, and 17 bases lay in between. Per germline, CDR1 SQVTM and CDR2 ANQGSEA. This CDR3 has 13 amino acids. In nucleotides, the CDR3 is TGCAGCGCAGTCGGGCAGACAGGCAACACCATATATTTT. This gives the protein CSAVGQTGNTIYF.

The chain carries TRBV6-5 and TRBJ1-2; TRBD1 is a possible D gene (5 bases). CDR3 length equals 15 residues. Germline lookup yields CDR1 MNHEY and CDR2 SVGAGI. V gave up 0 bases and J gave up 8 bases, with 16 bases separating them. The CDR3 loop is CASSYSNRMEGGYTF. The CDR3 bases are TGTGCCAGCAGTTACTCCAACAGGATGGAGGGCGGCTACACCTTC.

This clone has just one count. The rearrangement uses TRBV19 and TRBJ1-1; the D is unclear. The CDR3 is made up of 12 amino acids. CDR1 is LNHDA and CDR2 is SQIVND in the germline V gene (reference sequence). The V gene lost 3 bases and the J gene lost 7 bases, with 9 bases spanning the gap. Written as DNA, the CDR3 is TGTGCCAGTAGTATCGGTTTGCGTGAAGCTTTCTTT. Translation gives CASSIGLREAFF.

This chain connects TRBV5-1 to TRBJ2-1; D may be TRBD2 (6 bases). Trimming pared 6 bases from V and 6 bases from J, leaving 13 bases between. Germline lookup yields CDR1 SGHRS and CDR2 YFSETQ. This CDR3 is 13 amino acids long. CDR3: CASTLDGGNEQFF. CDR3 nucleotides: TGCGCCAGCACTCTGGACGGGGGCAATGAGCAGTTCTTC.